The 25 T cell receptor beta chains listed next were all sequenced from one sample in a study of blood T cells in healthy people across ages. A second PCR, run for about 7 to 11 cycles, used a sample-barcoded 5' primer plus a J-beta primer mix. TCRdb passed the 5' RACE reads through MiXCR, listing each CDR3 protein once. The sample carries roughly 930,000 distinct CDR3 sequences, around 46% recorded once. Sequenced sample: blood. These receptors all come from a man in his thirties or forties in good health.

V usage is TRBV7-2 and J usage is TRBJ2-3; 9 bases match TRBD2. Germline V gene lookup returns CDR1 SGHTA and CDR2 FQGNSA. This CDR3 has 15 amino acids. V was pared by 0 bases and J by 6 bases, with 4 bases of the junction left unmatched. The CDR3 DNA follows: TGTGCCAGCAGCTTAGCGGCGGGGGGGAGGGATACGCAGTATTTT. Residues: CASSLAAGGRDTQYF.

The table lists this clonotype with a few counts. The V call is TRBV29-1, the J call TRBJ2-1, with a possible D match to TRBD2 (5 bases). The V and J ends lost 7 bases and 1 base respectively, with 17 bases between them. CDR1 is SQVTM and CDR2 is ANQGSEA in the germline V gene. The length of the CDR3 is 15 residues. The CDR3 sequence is CSGATGSGSYNEQFF. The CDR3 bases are TGCAGCGGTGCGACGGGGAGTGGGTCCTACAATGAGCAGTTCTTC.

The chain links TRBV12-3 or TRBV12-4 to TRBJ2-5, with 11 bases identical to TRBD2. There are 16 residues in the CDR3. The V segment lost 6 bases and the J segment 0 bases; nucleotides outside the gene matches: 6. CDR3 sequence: CASSGLLAGDQETQYF. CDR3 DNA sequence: TGTGCCAGCAGCGGATTACTAGCGGGGGACCAAGAGACCCAGTACTTC.

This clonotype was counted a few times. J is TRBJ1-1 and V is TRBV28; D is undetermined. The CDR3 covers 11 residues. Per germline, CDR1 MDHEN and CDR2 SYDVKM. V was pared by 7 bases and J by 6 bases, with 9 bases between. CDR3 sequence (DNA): TGTGCCAGCACAGGTCTCTCTGAAGCTTTCTTT. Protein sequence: CASTGLSEAFF. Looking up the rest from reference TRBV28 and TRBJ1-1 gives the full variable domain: DVKVTQSSRYLVKRTGEKVFLECVQDMDHENMFWYRQDPGLGLRLIYFSYDVKMKEKGDIPEGYSVSREKKERFSLILESASTNQTSMYLCASTGLSEAFFGQGTRLTVV.

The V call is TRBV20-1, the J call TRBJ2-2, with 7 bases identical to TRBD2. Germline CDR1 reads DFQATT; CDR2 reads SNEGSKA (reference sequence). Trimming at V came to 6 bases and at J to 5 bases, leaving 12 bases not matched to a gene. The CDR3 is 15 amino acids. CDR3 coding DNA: TGCAGTGCACGAGAGGGAGGGGTTGGTACCGGGGAGCTGTTTTTT. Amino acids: CSAREGGVGTGELFF.

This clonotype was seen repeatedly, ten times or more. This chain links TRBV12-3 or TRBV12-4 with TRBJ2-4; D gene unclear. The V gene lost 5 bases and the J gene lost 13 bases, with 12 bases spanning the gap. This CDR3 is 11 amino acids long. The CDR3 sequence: CASSGAFEQYF. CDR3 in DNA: TGTGCCAGCAGTGGTGCTTTTGAGCAGTACTTC.

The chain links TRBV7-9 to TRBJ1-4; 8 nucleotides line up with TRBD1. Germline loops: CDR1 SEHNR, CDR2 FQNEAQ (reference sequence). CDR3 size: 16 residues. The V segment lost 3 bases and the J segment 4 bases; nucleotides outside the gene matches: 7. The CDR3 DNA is TGTGCCAGCAGCTTCAAGAACAGGGGGATTAATGAAAAACTGTTTTTT. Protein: CASSFKNRGINEKLFF.

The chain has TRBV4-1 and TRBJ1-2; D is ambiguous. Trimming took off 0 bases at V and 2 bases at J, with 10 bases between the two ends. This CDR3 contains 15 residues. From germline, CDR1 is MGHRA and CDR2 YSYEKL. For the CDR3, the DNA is TGCGCCAGCAGCCAAGATTATGGGATAAACTATGGCTACACCTTC. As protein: CASSQDYGINYGYTF.

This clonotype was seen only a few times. CDR3 region: CASAYLETQYF. The CDR3 DNA is TGTGCCAGCGCGTATCTGGAGACCCAGTACTTC. The J gene is TRBJ2-5, the V gene TRBV2, with D hard to call. V lost 8 bases to trimming and J lost 5 bases, with 9 bases between them. Germline-derived CDR1 and CDR2 are SNHLY and FYNNEI. The CDR3 spans 11 residues.

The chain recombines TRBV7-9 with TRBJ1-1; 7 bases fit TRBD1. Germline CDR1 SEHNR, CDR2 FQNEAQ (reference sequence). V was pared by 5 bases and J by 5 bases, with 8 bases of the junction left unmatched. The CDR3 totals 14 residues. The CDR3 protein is CASSAEGARTEAFF. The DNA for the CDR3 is TGTGCCAGCAGCGCAGAGGGGGCCAGGACTGAAGCTTTCTTT.

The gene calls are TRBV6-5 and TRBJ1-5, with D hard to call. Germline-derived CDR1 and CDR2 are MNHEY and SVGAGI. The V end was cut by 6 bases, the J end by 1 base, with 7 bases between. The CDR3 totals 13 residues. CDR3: CASRPVSNQPQHF. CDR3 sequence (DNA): TGTGCCAGCAGACCAGTGAGCAATCAGCCCCAGCATTTT.

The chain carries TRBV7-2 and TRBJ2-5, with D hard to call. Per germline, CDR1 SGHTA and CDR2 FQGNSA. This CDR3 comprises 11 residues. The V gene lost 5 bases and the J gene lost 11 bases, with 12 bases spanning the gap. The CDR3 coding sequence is TGTGCCAGCAGCAGCCTTTTGGAGCAGTACTTC. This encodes CASSSLLEQYF.

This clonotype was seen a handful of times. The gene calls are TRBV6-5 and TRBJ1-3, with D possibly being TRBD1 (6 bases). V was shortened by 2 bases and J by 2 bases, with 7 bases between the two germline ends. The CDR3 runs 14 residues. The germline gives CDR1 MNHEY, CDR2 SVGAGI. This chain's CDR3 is CASSYQGTGNTIYF. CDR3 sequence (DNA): TGTGCCAGCAGTTACCAGGGGACTGGAAACACCATATATTTT.

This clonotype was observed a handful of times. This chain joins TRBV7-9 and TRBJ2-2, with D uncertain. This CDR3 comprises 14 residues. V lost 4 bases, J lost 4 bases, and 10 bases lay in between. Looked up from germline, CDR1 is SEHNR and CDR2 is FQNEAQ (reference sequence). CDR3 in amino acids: CASSWTLSTGELFF. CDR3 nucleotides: TGTGCCAGCAGCTGGACGTTATCCACCGGGGAGCTGTTTTTT. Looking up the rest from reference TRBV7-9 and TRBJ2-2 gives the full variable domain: DTGVSQNPRHKITKRGQNVTFRCDPISEHNRLYWYRQTLGQGPEFLTYFQNEAQLEKSRLLSDRFSAERPKGSFSTLEIQRTEQGDSAMYLCASSWTLSTGELFFGEGSRLTVL.

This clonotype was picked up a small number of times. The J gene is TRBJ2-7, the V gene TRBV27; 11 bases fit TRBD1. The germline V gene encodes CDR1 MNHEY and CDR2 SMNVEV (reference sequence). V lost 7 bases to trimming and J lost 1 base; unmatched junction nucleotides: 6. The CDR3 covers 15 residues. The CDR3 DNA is TGTGCCAGCAAACTCGGGACAGGGGGTTCCTACGAGCAGTACTTC. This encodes CASKLGTGGSYEQYF.

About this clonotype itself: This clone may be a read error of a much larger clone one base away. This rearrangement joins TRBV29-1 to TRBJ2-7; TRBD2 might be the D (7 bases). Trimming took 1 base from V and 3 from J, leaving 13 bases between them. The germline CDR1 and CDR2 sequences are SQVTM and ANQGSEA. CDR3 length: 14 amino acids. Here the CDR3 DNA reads TGCAGCGTTGAAGGGGGGGGGCTGGACTACGAGCAGTACTTC. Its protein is CSVEGGGLDYEQYF.

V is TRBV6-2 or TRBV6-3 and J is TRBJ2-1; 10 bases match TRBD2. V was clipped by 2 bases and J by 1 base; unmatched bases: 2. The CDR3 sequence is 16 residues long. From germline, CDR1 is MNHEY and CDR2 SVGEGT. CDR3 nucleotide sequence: TGTGCCAGCAGTTACCCGACTAGCGGGTCCTACAATGAGCAGTTCTTC. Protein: CASSYPTSGSYNEQFF.

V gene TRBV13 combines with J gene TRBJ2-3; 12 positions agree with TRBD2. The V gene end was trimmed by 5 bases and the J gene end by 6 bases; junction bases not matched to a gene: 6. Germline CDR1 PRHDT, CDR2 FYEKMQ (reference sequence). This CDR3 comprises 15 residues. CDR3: CASSASGGEQDTQYF. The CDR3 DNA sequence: TGTGCCAGCAGCGCTAGCGGGGGGGAGCAGGATACGCAGTATTTT.

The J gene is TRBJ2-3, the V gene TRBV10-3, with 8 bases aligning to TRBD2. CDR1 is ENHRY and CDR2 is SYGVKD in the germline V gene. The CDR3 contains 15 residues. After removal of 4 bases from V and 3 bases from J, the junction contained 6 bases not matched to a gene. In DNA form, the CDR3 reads TGTGCCATCAGTGTCTTATTAGCGGGGACAGATACGCAGTATTTT. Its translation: CAISVLLAGTDTQYF.

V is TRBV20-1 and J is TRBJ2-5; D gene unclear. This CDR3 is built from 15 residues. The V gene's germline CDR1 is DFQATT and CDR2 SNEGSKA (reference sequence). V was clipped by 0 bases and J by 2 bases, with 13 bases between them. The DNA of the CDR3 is TGCAGTGCTAGAGATGGAACAGATTTACAAGAGACCCAGTACTTC. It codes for CSARDGTDLQETQYF.

The CDR3 sequence is CASTLVEGQPQHF. For the CDR3, the DNA is TGTGCCAGCACCCTAGTGGAGGGACAGCCCCAGCATTTT. This chain joins TRBV6-6 and TRBJ1-5; the D is unclear. The CDR3 sequence is 13 residues long. V was trimmed by 7 bases and J by 7 bases, leaving 14 bases between them. The germline gives CDR1 MNHNY, CDR2 SVGAGI (reference sequence).

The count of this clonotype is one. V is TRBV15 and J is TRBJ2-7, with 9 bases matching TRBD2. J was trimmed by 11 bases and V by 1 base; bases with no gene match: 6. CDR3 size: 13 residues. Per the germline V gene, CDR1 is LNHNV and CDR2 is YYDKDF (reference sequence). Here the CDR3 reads CATSRGLADSKYF. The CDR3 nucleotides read TGTGCCACCAGCAGAGGACTAGCGGATTCTAAGTACTTC.

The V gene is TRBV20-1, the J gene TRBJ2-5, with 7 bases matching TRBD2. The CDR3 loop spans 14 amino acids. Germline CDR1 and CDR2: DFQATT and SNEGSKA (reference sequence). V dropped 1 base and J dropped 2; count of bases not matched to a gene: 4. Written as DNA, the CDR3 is TGCAGTGCTAGAGTACGGGGGGATCAAGAGACCCAGTACTTC. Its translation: CSARVRGDQETQYF.

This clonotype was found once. The CDR3 reads CATEDGSGANVLTF. In DNA form, the CDR3 reads TGCGCCACCGAAGACGGCTCTGGGGCCAACGTCCTGACTTTC. The chain joins TRBV5-1 to TRBJ2-6; D ambiguous. V dropped 9 bases and J dropped 0 bases, with 10 bases sitting between them. CDR3 length equals 14 residues. Germline V gene sequence: CDR1 SGHRS, CDR2 YFSETQ. The full variable domain, in which reference TRBV5-1 and TRBJ2-6 provide the parts outside the CDR3, is KAGVTQTPRYLIKTRGQQVTLSCSPISGHRSVSWYQQTPGQGLQFLFEYFSETQRNKGNFPGRFSGRQFSNSRSEMNVSTLELGDSALYLCATEDGSGANVLTFGAGSRLTVL.

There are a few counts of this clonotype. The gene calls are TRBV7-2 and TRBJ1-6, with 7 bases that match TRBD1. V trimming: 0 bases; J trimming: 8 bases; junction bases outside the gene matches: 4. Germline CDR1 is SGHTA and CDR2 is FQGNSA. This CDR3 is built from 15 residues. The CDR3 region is CASSLAPGQYSPLHF. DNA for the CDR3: TGTGCCAGCAGCTTAGCCCCGGGACAGTATTCACCCCTCCACTTT.